This TCR beta chain came from a study of cytotoxic CD8 clonotypes in ibrutinib-treated CLL. At the level of the study: Investigators collected response samples after a median approximately twelve months of treatment, range 6 to 36.

Study-level points and caveats: Baseline values of clonality outstripped age-matched healthy donors and followed circulating CD8+ T-cell counts.

Note on this clone: Its matching antigen is unknown.

Some clones are missing from TCRdb's copy, which holds only in-frame ones; the method was immunoSEQ multiplex PCR. The table records 150,000 or so clones, around 84% of them present only once. The CDR3 runs 14 residues. V gave up 9 bases and J gave up 3 bases; unmatched junction bases: 9. Germline-derived CDR1 and CDR2 are MNHNS and SASEGT. The chain has TRBV6-1 and TRBJ2-5; 8 nucleotides match TRBD2. Sequencing was performed on PBMCs, taken after 36 months of ibrutinib treatment. The sequence derives from a human donor with chronic lymphocytic leukemia. The CDR3 DNA is TGTGCCAGAGGAGGGGATAGCGGGGAAGAGACCCAGTACTTC. Residues: CARGGDSGEETQYF.